These 6 T cell receptor beta chains share one sample of origin, sequenced in a study of shared clonotypes between healthy human individuals. Naive CD8 cells comprised CD45RO-negative, CCR7-positively selected cells, excluding terminally differentiated effector memory CD45RA+ cells. The repertoire was sequenced with immunoSEQ multiplex PCR; TCRdb's copy has only in-frame clones and lacks some. The sample holds 550,000 to 750,000 clones, around 92% seen once. Material for sequencing was naive CD8+ T cells sorted from blood. The receptors derive from a man under 40 in good health.

The chain couples TRBV11-2 to TRBJ2-5, with D unclear. CDR3 length: 12 amino acids. V lost 2 bases and J 2 bases, leaving 3 bases between the germline ends. Germline CDR1 reads SGHAT; CDR2 reads FQNNGV. The CDR3 nucleotides read TGTGCCAGCAGCTTAATGCAAGAGACCCAGTACTTC. Translation: CASSLMQETQYF.

The chain links TRBV19 to TRBJ2-7; possible D gene TRBD1, 6 bases. V was trimmed by 5 bases and J by 4 bases, leaving 12 bases between them. Germline V gene data show CDR1 as LNHDA and CDR2 as SQIVND (reference sequence). The CDR3 spans 13 residues. CDR3 sequence (DNA): TGTGCCAGTAGTCTCACTCAGGGGTACGAGCAGTACTTC. It specifies CASSLTQGYEQYF.

The CDR3 spells CASSYSIDYSYEQYF. CDR3 nucleotides: TGTGCCAGCAGTTACTCGATCGACTACTCCTACGAGCAGTACTTC. The chain combines TRBV6-5 with TRBJ2-7, with D possibly being TRBD2 (5 bases). This CDR3 contains 15 residues. Trimming stripped 0 bases from V and 0 bases from J, with 9 bases between. CDR1 and CDR2 (germline): MNHEY, SVGAGI.

Remarks on this clone: The same CDR3 arises from other DNA sequences in this sample as well. This chain connects TRBV27 to TRBJ1-1, with a weak D call TRBD1 (6 bases). CDR3 size: 13 residues. V gave up 8 bases and J gave up 5 bases, with 15 bases separating them. CDR1 and CDR2 (germline): MNHEY, SMNVEV (reference sequence). In nucleotides, the CDR3 is TGTGCCAGCTCGTGGGGCAGGGGAACTGAAGCTTTCTTT. It is translated as CASSWGRGTEAFF.

This rearrangement joins TRBV9 to TRBJ2-3; perhaps TRBD2 as D (5 bases). Germline V gene lookup returns CDR1 SGDLS and CDR2 YYNGEE. CDR3 length: 12 amino acids. The V and J ends lost 4 bases and 9 bases respectively, with 12 bases between them. The DNA of the CDR3 is TGTGCCAGCAGCCCCCCCGGAGGCACGCAGTATTTT. As protein: CASSPPGGTQYF.

This chain connects TRBV5-5 to TRBJ2-3; D unresolved. The CDR3 has 13 residues. The germline V gene has CDR1 SGHKS and CDR2 YYEKEE (reference sequence). V lost 1 base and J 1 base, leaving 4 bases between the germline ends. CDR3 in amino acids: CASSLYRTDTQYF. The CDR3 DNA sequence: TGTGCCAGCAGCTTGTACCGCACAGATACGCAGTATTTT.